A selection of T cell receptor beta chains follows, all from one sample in a study of patients and donors after allogeneic stem cell transplantation. MiXCR was run by TCRdb on the RT-PCR reads, yielding one entry per CDR3 protein. In the table there are 400,000 to 500,000 distinct CDR3 sequences, approximately 16% of which are singletons. The source material was blood, either unsorted or a sorted T cell fraction (not recorded which). Every receptor here comes from a human donor who was either an allogeneic HSCT recipient or a stem cell or donor lymphocyte infusion donor (not recorded which). It is not recorded whose cells these are; they may come from a transplant donor. Each CDR3 is given with its conserved first and last residue. Part of the rows lack a size; the others show once, few, many or a class for expanded clones.

v_call clone_size cdr3_aa
TRBV2 many CASTTTSGRYNEQFF
TRBV18 NA CASSPLPGTLKDTQYF
TRBV12-3/TRBV12-4 NA CASSSHSPYRDREDQPQHF
TRBV20-1 NA CSARRGSGNTEAFF
TRBV6-1 many CASSHGTGNTGELFF
TRBV6-5 NA CASSSHPRGFNSPLHF
TRBV20-1 NA CSARDWKRLAGVYEQYF
TRBV6-1 NA CASRNSDTGELFF
TRBV4-2 NA CASSQATATVSKNIQYF
TRBV28 NA CASRPDVHSYNEQFF
TRBV7-2 NA CASSLSLGSQETQYF
TRBV2 NA CASSSRDFQETQYF
TRBV7-9 few CASSAQPGRTNEQYF
TRBV15 few CATSPREQPLEQYF
TRBV27 NA CASSWHSSNTGELFF
TRBV12-3/TRBV12-4 many CASRNPGQQETQYF
TRBV5-8 NA CASSLTGLVQYEQFF
TRBV18 NA CASSPGRLDQPQHF
TRBV6-5 many CASSYSPPGAYEQYF
TRBV12-3/TRBV12-4 few CASSSTGITGELFF
TRBV18 few CASSPPDSYTDTQYF
TRBV2 few CASSDPSPSGNTIYF